A selection of T cell receptor beta chains follows, all from one sample in a study of cytomegalovirus exposure and HLA in healthy donors. Profiling relied on immunoSEQ multiplex PCR, and the TCRdb table lists in-frame clones only, not all of them. This table has roughly 170,000 clones, roughly 84% appearing once. Material: PBMCs. These receptors originate from a girl aged 2 to 9 in good health and CMV-seropositive. CDR3s include the opening cysteine and the closing phenylalanine or tryptophan. Fields, in order: clone size, J gene, V gene, CDR3 protein. Expanded clones are given a class, and other clones once, few, many or no size at all.

>once|TRBJ1-6|TRBV18
CASSLWTGQTYNSPLHF
>NA|TRBJ2-5|TRBV7-9
CASSLGTKGETQYF
>few|TRBJ1-1|TRBV2
CASSGIRDSPTGMNTEAFF
>NA|TRBJ2-7|TRBV28
CASSLPLAGGYEQYF
>NA|TRBJ2-3|TRBV27
CASSPGVSSTDTQYF
>NA|TRBJ2-2|TRBV7-2
CASSPVGTSGRAGELFF
>NA|TRBJ1-1|TRBV6-5
CASRGVDTEAFF
>NA|TRBJ2-2|TRBV27
CATLGDAGELFF
>NA|NA|TRBV30
CAWSSILYEQYF
>few|TRBJ2-4|TRBV6-1
CASSDGPKNIQYF
>NA|TRBJ1-5|TRBV6-6
CASSLSDREHNQPQHF
>NA|TRBJ1-2|TRBV7-8
CASSSQGDSLNYGYTF
>NA|TRBJ1-5|TRBV30
CAWSVLGTEVQPQHF
>NA|TRBJ2-7|TRBV27
CASSLWSSYEQYF
>NA|TRBJ2-4|TRBV28
CASNPGGQNIQYF
>NA|TRBJ2-2|TRBV7-3
CASSFDFRRVSTGELFF
>NA|TRBJ2-7|TRBV5-8
CASSLVGTGLYEQYF
>few|TRBJ2-5|TRBV9
CASSVSGLVQETQYF
>NA|TRBJ2-7|TRBV7-2
CASSLTGFYEQYF
>NA|TRBJ1-2|TRBV28
CASHSGTGNYGYTF
>NA|TRBJ1-1|TRBV15
CATSREGLLNTEAFF
>NA|TRBJ2-3|TRBV20-1
CSATGTDTQYF
>NA|TRBJ1-6|TRBV19
CASSFNNSPLHF
>NA|TRBJ2-1|TRBV19
CASNPGQDWDEQFF
>NA|TRBJ2-7|TRBV10-3
CAIEAGDSFSYEQYF
>NA|TRBJ2-1|TRBV15
CATSARLAGVNYNEQFF
>NA|TRBJ1-1|TRBV5-6
CASRKGQFGEAFF